These 10 T cell receptor beta chains came from one sample sequenced in a study of T cells in Graves' hyperthyroidism and ophthalmopathy. The CDR3 regions of TCR beta were amplified from RNA transcripts. Initially, a first-round RT-PCR of the TCR CDR3 employed the HTBI primer set. Each CDR3 protein gets one entry after TCRdb re-called the multiplex PCR reads with MiXCR. The sample includes a few hundred thousand distinct CDR3 sequences, roughly 15% of them seen just once. Specimen: blood. These TCRs come from a woman aged 18-30 years with Graves' hyperthyroidism.

This clonotype has just a few counts. The rearrangement joins TRBV2 to TRBJ2-4; D is undetermined. V dropped 0 bases and J dropped 6 bases, with 9 bases sitting between them. CDR3 size: 14 residues. The germline V gene encodes CDR1 SNHLY and CDR2 FYNNEI. CDR3 bases: TGTGCCAGCAGTGAAGCACGACCGATAAACATTCAGTACTTC. It specifies CASSEARPINIQYF.

Note on this clonotype: A read error is possible here, since a much larger clone lies one base away. V usage is TRBV7-8 and J usage is TRBJ2-5; the D gene is possibly TRBD2 (5 bases). The CDR3 length is 12 residues. CDR1 and CDR2 from the germline V gene are SGHVS and FQNEAQ. The DNA for the CDR3 is TGTGCCAGCAGCTTAGGGTGGGAGACCCGGTACTTC. Its translation is CASSLGWETRYF.

This clonotype was observed many times. V gene TRBV2 combines with J gene TRBJ2-5; TRBD2 might be the D (7 bases). Germline-derived CDR1 and CDR2 are SNHLY and FYNNEI. The CDR3 is made up of 14 amino acids. The ends were cut back, 7 bases at V and 1 base at J, with 13 bases in the middle. CDR3 nucleotide sequence: TGTGCCAGCAAACCGGGGGGCGGCCAAGAGACCCAGTACTTC. This sequence encodes CASKPGGGQETQYF.

This clonotype was observed many times. The genes are TRBV28 and TRBJ2-1, with D possibly being TRBD2 (5 bases). The germline V and J ends were trimmed by 6 bases and 4 bases, with 10 bases remaining between them. Germline-derived CDR1 and CDR2 are MDHEN and SYDVKM. This CDR3 is 13 amino acids long. The CDR3 nucleotides read TGTGCCAGCAGAAGACTAAGTTACAATGAGCAGTTCTTC. Its protein product is CASRRLSYNEQFF.

Many counts were recorded for this clonotype. The V gene is TRBV11-1, the J gene TRBJ2-5, with 13 bases that match TRBD2. This CDR3 region has 17 residues. Germline CDR1 is SGHAT and CDR2 is FQDESV (reference sequence). Germline trimming cut 5 bases from V and 1 base from J; bases unmatched to any gene: 7. The CDR3 bases are TGTGCCAGCAGCCCCGGACTAGCGGGAGTTGGCCAAGAGACCCAGTACTTC. Translation: CASSPGLAGVGQETQYF. The entire variable domain, with the rest obtained from reference TRBV11-1 and TRBJ2-5, is as follows: EAEVAQSPRYKITEKSQAVAFWCDPISGHATLYWYRQILGQGPELLVQFQDESVVDDSQLPKDRFSAERLKGVDSTLKIQPAELGDSAMYLCASSPGLAGVGQETQYFGPGTRLLVL.

V usage is TRBV6-2 or TRBV6-3 and J usage is TRBJ2-1; 7 bases fit TRBD1. This CDR3 has 16 residues. J gave up 0 bases and V 6 bases, and 8 bases lay outside the gene matches. Per germline, CDR1 MNHEY and CDR2 SVGEGT. CDR3 bases: TGTGCCAGCAGCCCGGGACAGCTCGGCTCCTACAATGAGCAGTTCTTC. Encoded protein: CASSPGQLGSYNEQFF.

This clonotype was picked up many times. The chain carries TRBV27 and TRBJ1-5; D not certain. Germline CDR1 and CDR2: MNHEY and SMNVEV (reference sequence). This CDR3 contains 15 residues. V dropped 8 bases and J dropped 3 bases, with 17 bases sitting between them. CDR3 amino acids: CASAFGQAHNQPQHF. CDR3 nucleotides: TGTGCCAGCGCTTTTGGGCAGGCGCACAATCAGCCCCAGCATTTT.

This clonotype appeared many times. One end of the junction is discordant with germline, which a read error may explain. This chain connects TRBV20-1 to TRBJ2-1; D might be TRBD2 (5 bases). There are 15 residues in the CDR3. CDR1 is DFQATT, CDR2 SNEGSKA, per germline (reference sequence). CDR3 coding DNA: TGCAGTGCGGGTCCGACTCGGGGAGAGAACAATGAGCAATTCTTC. Its translation is CSAGPTRGENNEQFF.

This clonotype was detected a few times. The gene calls are TRBV27 and TRBJ2-7; the D call may be TRBD1 or TRBD2 (5 bases each). The ends were cut back, 1 base at V and 0 bases at J, with 10 bases in the middle. The CDR3 extends over 15 amino acids. Germline V gene sequence: CDR1 MNHEY, CDR2 SMNVEV (reference sequence). The CDR3 DNA sequence: TGTGCCAGCAGTTTATGGGGGACCGACTCCTACGAGCAGTACTTC. It specifies CASSLWGTDSYEQYF.

In this sample, this clonotype turned up a few times. V usage is TRBV14 and J usage is TRBJ1-5; D is uncertain. With 5 bases removed from V and 3 bases from J, the gap between germline ends came to 17 bases. This CDR3 has 16 amino acids. Germline V lookup: CDR1 SGHDN, CDR2 FVKESK. CDR3 nucleotide sequence: TGTGCCAGCAGCAGAGGGTTCAAAACCCACAATCAGCCCCAGCATTTT. This encodes CASSRGFKTHNQPQHF. Variable domain in full (rest from reference TRBV14 and TRBJ1-5): EAGVTQFPSHSVIEKGQTVTLRCDPISGHDNLYWYRRVMGKEIKFLLHFVKESKQDESGMPNNRFLAERTGGTYSTLKVQPAELEDSGVYFCASSRGFKTHNQPQHFGDGTRLSIL.